One sample yielded the 15 T cell receptor beta chains listed below, sequenced in a study of shared clonotypes between healthy human individuals. Profiling relied on immunoSEQ multiplex PCR, and the TCRdb table lists in-frame clones only, not all of them. The sample holds over 2 million clones; under 95% are singletons and the top ten take about 0.41%. The sequencing sample was made of naive CD4+ T cells from PBMCs. The subset denotes: CD45RA+ positively selected. The receptors here all came from a man in his late teens or twenties in good health. Some clones in this sample may be carry-over from other donors' samples.

Notes on this clone: The same CDR3 arises from other DNA sequences in this sample as well. The chain has TRBV5-1 and TRBJ2-5; D unclear. The CDR3 runs 14 residues. Germline V gene lookup returns CDR1 SGHRS and CDR2 YFSETQ. The V and J ends lost 0 bases and 4 bases respectively, with 10 bases between them. The CDR3 sequence: CASSLEGFRETQYF. For the CDR3, the DNA is TGCGCCAGCAGCTTGGAGGGTTTCCGAGAGACCCAGTACTTC.

V and J are TRBV7-2 and TRBJ2-5; D is undetermined. The CDR3 runs to 13 residues. The germline gives CDR1 SGHTA, CDR2 FQGNSA. V lost 1 base and J lost 5, with 8 bases in between. The CDR3 loop is CASSLEGLETQYF. The CDR3 DNA is TGTGCCAGCAGCTTAGAGGGCCTGGAGACCCAGTACTTC.

This rearrangement joins TRBV7-8 to TRBJ2-5; D gene unclear. The germline gives CDR1 SGHVS, CDR2 FQNEAQ. V shed 6 bases and J shed 7 bases, with 12 bases lying between them. CDR3 size: 12 residues. The CDR3 loop reads CASSDPGWTQYF. The CDR3 DNA sequence: TGTGCCAGCAGTGACCCCGGTTGGACCCAGTACTTC.

This chain connects TRBV5-4 to TRBJ2-1; 8 bases agree with TRBD1. The CDR3 extends over 14 amino acids. V shed 4 bases and J 12 bases; nucleotides not matched to a gene: 12. Germline V CDR1 and CDR2: SGHNT, YYREEE (reference sequence). The CDR3 reads CASSPRQGPGSQFF. The DNA of the CDR3 is TGTGCCAGCAGCCCCCGACAGGGGCCGGGGTCGCAGTTCTTC.

The V and J genes are TRBV7-2 and TRBJ1-2; D might be TRBD1 (5 bases). The CDR3 is 15 residues long. V lost 5 bases and J 2 bases, leaving 15 bases between the germline ends. Per the germline V gene, CDR1 is SGHTA and CDR2 is FQGNSA. The CDR3 nucleotides are TGTGCCAGCAGCCACGGACACGGGTTAAACTATGGCTACACCTTC. Protein: CASSHGHGLNYGYTF.

J is TRBJ1-5 and V is TRBV18; D gene uncertain. The CDR3 has 15 amino acids. V was pared by 0 bases and J by 7 bases, with 13 bases between. The germline V gene has CDR1 KGHSH and CDR2 LQKENI. The CDR3 region has the DNA TGTGCCAGCTCACCACCGTCCAGGTCAGAACAGCCCCAGCATTTT. It specifies CASSPPSRSEQPQHF.

The chain combines TRBV6-6 with TRBJ2-1; tentatively, D is TRBD1 (6 bases). There are 14 residues in the CDR3. The V gene lost 5 bases and the J gene lost 8 bases, with 16 bases spanning the gap. The V gene's germline CDR1 is MNHNY and CDR2 SVGAGI (reference sequence). DNA of the CDR3: TGTGCCAGCAGTCAAAACACAGGGAGCCATGAGCAGTTCTTC. Residues: CASSQNTGSHEQFF.

CDR3 sequence (DNA): TGTGCCAGCAGCTTAACTGGCGGGAGGACCTCCGGCTCCTACAATGAGCAGTTCTTC. It is translated as CASSLTGGRTSGSYNEQFF. V gene TRBV7-3 combines with J gene TRBJ2-1; 8 nucleotides match TRBD2. Germline CDR1 is SGHTA and CDR2 is FQGTGA. V lost 0 bases to trimming and J lost 0 bases; unmatched junction nucleotides: 10. This CDR3 spans 19 amino acids.

This chain links TRBV6-5 with TRBJ1-2; D remains unclear. V lost 0 bases and J 4 bases, leaving 12 bases between the germline ends. The germline gives CDR1 MNHEY, CDR2 SVGAGI. The CDR3 has 15 residues. CDR3 region: CASSYSASIGYGYTF. CDR3 DNA: TGTGCCAGCAGTTACTCGGCCTCTATCGGCTATGGCTACACCTTC.

The chain has TRBV2 and TRBJ1-1, with TRBD1 as a possible D gene (6 bases). The CDR3 extends over 14 amino acids. Trimming cost V 10 bases and J 6 bases, with 21 bases left between them. The germline CDR1 and CDR2 sequences are SNHLY and FYNNEI. The CDR3 is CATIRGGDGPEAFF. The CDR3 DNA is TGTGCCACTATACGGGGGGGCGACGGGCCTGAAGCTTTCTTT.

The rearrangement uses TRBV5-1 and TRBJ2-6; D is unclear. Germline values: CDR1 SGHRS, CDR2 YFSETQ. Trimming stripped 4 bases from V and 1 base from J, with 12 bases between. The CDR3 is made up of 16 amino acids. The CDR3 spells CASSGTVLSGANVLTF. Here the CDR3 DNA reads TGCGCCAGCAGCGGAACGGTCCTTTCTGGGGCCAACGTCCTGACTTTC.

This clone was found a few times. The gene calls are TRBV28 and TRBJ1-3; D remains unclear. Trimming shortened V by 2 bases and J by 7 bases, and 15 bases separated the two germline ends. There are 15 residues in the CDR3. The germline CDR1 and CDR2 sequences are MDHEN and SYDVKM. The CDR3 loop is CASSLEGAQRNTIYF. Written as DNA, the CDR3 is TGTGCCAGCAGTTTAGAGGGTGCGCAGCGTAACACCATATATTTT.

The chain is built from TRBV27 and TRBJ2-3; D may be TRBD1 or TRBD2 (7 bases each). Germline V lookup: CDR1 MNHEY, CDR2 SMNVEV (reference sequence). Trimming removed 1 base at V and 6 bases at J, with 14 bases between. The CDR3 sequence is 15 residues long. The CDR3 DNA reads as TGTGCCAGCAGTTTATTGAGACAGGGAGGGGATACGCAGTATTTT. Translation: CASSLLRQGGDTQYF.

The rearrangement uses TRBV7-9 and TRBJ2-7; TRBD2 might be the D (5 bases). V was shortened by 4 bases and J by 6 bases, with 7 bases between the two germline ends. CDR3 size: 11 residues. CDR1 is SEHNR, CDR2 FQNEAQ, per germline (reference sequence). CDR3 loop: CASSSEGEQYF. Written as DNA, the CDR3 is TGTGCCAGCAGCTCAGAGGGCGAGCAGTACTTC.

This chain uses TRBV6-5 with TRBJ2-2; D unresolved. In germline, CDR1 is MNHEY, CDR2 SVGAGI. This CDR3 has 16 residues. V was trimmed by 6 bases and J by 6 bases, leaving 20 bases between them. The CDR3 DNA is TGTGCCAGCAGCTACGGCCCCCAGCCGCTGGCCGGGGAGCTGTTTTTT. It yields the protein CASSYGPQPLAGELFF.